This T cell receptor (beta chain) emerged from a study of cytomegalovirus exposure and HLA in healthy donors (dated by TCRdb to 2015 to 2018). About the investigation overall: The roughly 670 repertoires of the first cohort and the roughly 120 validation repertoires were produced on the same platform, according to a later analysis. A separate validation cohort of about 110 different subjects was used in addition to the approximately 640-subject first cohort. High-throughput TCR immunosequencing, statistical association of individual TCRs with disease status, and machine learning were combined to predict cytomegalovirus infection status. The study was designed to test whether signatures of past pathogen exposure could be identified by cataloging public T cell receptors.

Including cysteine and phenylalanine, the CDR3 has 14 amino acids. Only the CDR3 portion is preserved as DNA: 42 bases, with reading frame beginning at the first base. CDR1 and CDR2, per the germline V gene (reference sequence), are LNHDA and SQIVND. The junction shows trimming of 6 bases on V and 0 bases on J, plus 9 bases between the germline ends. To prepare the library, the immunoSEQ multiplex PCR assay was applied. The original methods were these. A statistical classification framework was built for diagnosing cytomegalovirus status from the catalog of TCR beta chain sequences. The table was pulled from immuneACCESS by TCRdb, which kept in-frame rearrangements only. Such tables lose some clones; where checked, under half of the loss comes from unresolved V genes, and the rest has no known cause. D and trimming come from the DNA, and the V and J calls and clone size come from that table. The table for this sample lists 100,000 to 150,000 clones; around nine tenths of them were counted only once. Of the sample, roughly 2% is held by the ten largest clones.

The paper's findings and limits, for the study overall: Across donors, most TCR sequences were observed very rarely, whereas some public TCRs were present in many individuals. In both the original and validation cohorts, the classifier was reported to diagnose cytomegalovirus status with high specificity and sensitivity. The authors suggested that the approach could potentially be generalized to other disease states and immunological phenotypes. In the study, approximately 150 TCR beta chains were listed as associated with cytomegalovirus. In vitro tests confirmed that three of the cytomegalovirus-associated TCR beta chains recognize cytomegalovirus antigens. A later analysis had no HLA typing for the validation cohort, so co-occurrence there was scored across all 130 or so repertoires. Subsequent analysis determined that TCRs grouped into clusters in the first cohort also showed a tendency toward co-occurrence across the 120 validation repertoires, and 85% to 95% of cluster scores exceeded 0.

Separate from the roughly 660-subject first cohort, the validation cohort of around 130 subjects was the group to which the donors belonged. With regard to this clone: The antigen it binds to is not known. Base qualities were left out, and no much larger clone turns up one base away.

The source material was PBMCs. The chain joins TRBV19 to TRBJ1-5, with no D gene named confidently. The source of this sequence is a woman aged 18-30 years in good health and CMV-seronegative. The CDR3 region has the sequence CASRWGDSNQPQHF. The sequenced DNA is TGTGCCAGTAGGTGGGGAGATAGCAATCAGCCCCAGCATTTT.